The present T cell receptor beta chain was sequenced within a study of Ad26.COV2.S vaccination and SARS-CoV-2 variants. On the study more broadly: Vaccine-arm donor from the placebo-controlled COV1001 Ad26.COV2.S trial. Intramuscularly, Ad26.COV2.S was given either once or twice, 56 days apart.

Generated by immunoSEQ multiplex PCR, the TCRdb table keeps only in-frame clones and is missing some. The sample includes 240,000 or so clones, 88% of them seen just once. As to this clone: Antigen: not known.

Whole-study findings and limits: Considerable breadth of spike-specific CD8+ and CD4+ T cell responses has reportedly been documented following vaccination.

Treatment defined: some 20 received Ad26.COV2.S at low or high dose, single or two shots; 5 received placebo; per-sample allocation not given. The study sampled participants on day 63 after the first vaccine or placebo injection. The administered vaccine (an Ad26 vector) expressed Wuhan-strain SARS-CoV-2 spike. The V end lost 5 bases, the J end lost 0 bases, and 14 bases lay between the germline ends. The CDR3 spans 16 residues. Germline CDR1 and CDR2: MNHNY and SVGAGI (reference sequence). This chain links TRBV6-6 with TRBJ2-1, with D tentatively TRBD2 (6 bases). This sequence originates from a person aged 18 to 59 who received the Ad26.COV2.S COVID-19 vaccine or a placebo. Sequenced here: peripheral blood, sampled in a trial of Ad26.COV2.S vaccine versus placebo. Here the CDR3 DNA reads TGTGCCAGCAGTCACGGCACCGGGAGCTCCTACAATGAGCAGTTCTTC. This codes for CASSHGTGSSYNEQFF.